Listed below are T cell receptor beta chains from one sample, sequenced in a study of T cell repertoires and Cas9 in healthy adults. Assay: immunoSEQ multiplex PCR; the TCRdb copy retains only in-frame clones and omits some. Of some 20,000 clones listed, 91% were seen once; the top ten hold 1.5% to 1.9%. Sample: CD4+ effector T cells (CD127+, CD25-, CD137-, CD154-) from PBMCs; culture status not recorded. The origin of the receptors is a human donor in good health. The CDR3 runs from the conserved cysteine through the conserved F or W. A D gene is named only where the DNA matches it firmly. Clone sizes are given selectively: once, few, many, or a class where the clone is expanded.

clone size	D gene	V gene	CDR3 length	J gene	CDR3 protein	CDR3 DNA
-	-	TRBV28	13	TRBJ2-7	CASSPQTVYEQYF	TGTGCCAGCAGTCCCCAGACAGTTTACGAGCAGTACTTC
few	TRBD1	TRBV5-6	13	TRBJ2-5	CASSRTGGETQYF	TGTGCCAGCAGCCGGACAGGGGGGGAGACCCAGTACTTC
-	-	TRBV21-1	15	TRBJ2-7	CASSPCRYCTYEQYF	TGTGCCAGCAGCCCCTGCCGGTATTGTACCTACGAGCAGTACTTC
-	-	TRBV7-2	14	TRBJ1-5	CASSLAAVNQPQHF	TGTGCCAGCAGCTTAGCGGCAGTTAATCAGCCCCAGCATTTT
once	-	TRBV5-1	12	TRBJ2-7	CASSRTSYEQYF	TGCGCCAGCAGCAGAACCTCCTACGAGCAGTACTTC
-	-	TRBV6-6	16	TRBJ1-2	CASSPFTGGRGYGYTF	TGTGCCAGCAGTCCCTTTACCGGAGGGCGAGGCTATGGCTACACCTTC
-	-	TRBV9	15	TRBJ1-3	CASNQGGDAGNTIYF	TGTGCCAGCAACCAAGGGGGGGACGCTGGAAACACCATATATTTT
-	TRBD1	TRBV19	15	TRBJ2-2	CASSSTNRGGGELFF	TGTGCCAGTAGTTCTACAAACAGGGGTGGCGGGGAGCTGTTTTTT
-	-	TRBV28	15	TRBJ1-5	CASSLRADSNQPQHF	TGTGCCAGCAGTTTAAGAGCAGATAGCAATCAGCCCCAGCATTTT
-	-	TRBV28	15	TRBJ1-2	CASSFQSGSAYGYTF	TGTGCCAGCAGTTTCCAGTCAGGGTCTGCTTATGGCTACACCTTC
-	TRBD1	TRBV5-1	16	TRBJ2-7	CASSFPEGTGRGEQYF	TGCGCCAGCAGCTTTCCTGAAGGGACAGGGCGAGGCGAGCAGTACTTC
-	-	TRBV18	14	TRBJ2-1	CASSPDISYNEQFF	TGTGCCAGCTCACCAGATATTTCCTACAATGAGCAGTTCTTC
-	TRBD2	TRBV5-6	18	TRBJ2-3	CASSLSLAGEGLRDTQYF	TGTGCCAGCAGCTTGTCACTAGCGGGAGAGGGGTTGAGAGATACGCAGTATTTT